This TCR beta chain was observed in a study of cytomegalovirus exposure and HLA in healthy donors. Sequencing was performed with immunoSEQ multiplex PCR; in TCRdb, only in-frame clones are kept and a portion is missing. The sample lists roughly 86,000 clones, about 96% occurring once. Findings and limits, study-wide: Most observed TCR sequences were rare, whereas some public TCRs were detected in many donors. Investigators reported more than 150 TCR beta chains as tied to cytomegalovirus.

Regarding this clone: Antigen: not known.

Trimming cost V 5 bases and J 2 bases, with 7 bases left between them. CDR1 and CDR2 from the germline V gene are SGHAT and FQNNGV. This CDR3 comprises 12 residues. V is TRBV11-2 and J is TRBJ2-7; D is ambiguous. Sequenced sample: PBMCs. The receptor was isolated from a man between 18 and 35 years old in good health and CMV-seropositive. The CDR3 DNA follows: TGTGCCAGCAGCCCGTCGGCCTACGAGCAGTACTTC. This translates into CASSPSAYEQYF.